The clone carrying this T cell receptor (beta chain) has just one count. Its antigen is still unknown. This specimen comes from a study of T cell responses to AZD1222 COVID-19 vaccine. About the study: The analysis combined second doses at about 4 or about 12 weeks. General study findings and limits: The donor group comprised mostly white British people and more females; the analysis possibly underestimated clonal diversity. Close to half of spike-specific TCRs reportedly recognize unmutated variant regions.

The repertoire was sequenced with immunoSEQ multiplex PCR; TCRdb's copy has only in-frame clones and lacks some. Of approximately 150,000 clones detected, 91% appear once; the ten largest clones hold approximately 4%. This CDR3 spans 13 amino acids. The sample consisted of peripheral blood, taken on day 0 of AZD1222 vaccination. The V gene is TRBV21-1, the J gene TRBJ1-1. TRBV21-1 is a known pseudogene. The TCR originated in an adult in good health. The CDR3 region has the DNA TGTGCCAGCAGCAAAGATGCCAGCCTACGAGCTTTCTTT. Translated, it gives CASSKDASLRAFF.